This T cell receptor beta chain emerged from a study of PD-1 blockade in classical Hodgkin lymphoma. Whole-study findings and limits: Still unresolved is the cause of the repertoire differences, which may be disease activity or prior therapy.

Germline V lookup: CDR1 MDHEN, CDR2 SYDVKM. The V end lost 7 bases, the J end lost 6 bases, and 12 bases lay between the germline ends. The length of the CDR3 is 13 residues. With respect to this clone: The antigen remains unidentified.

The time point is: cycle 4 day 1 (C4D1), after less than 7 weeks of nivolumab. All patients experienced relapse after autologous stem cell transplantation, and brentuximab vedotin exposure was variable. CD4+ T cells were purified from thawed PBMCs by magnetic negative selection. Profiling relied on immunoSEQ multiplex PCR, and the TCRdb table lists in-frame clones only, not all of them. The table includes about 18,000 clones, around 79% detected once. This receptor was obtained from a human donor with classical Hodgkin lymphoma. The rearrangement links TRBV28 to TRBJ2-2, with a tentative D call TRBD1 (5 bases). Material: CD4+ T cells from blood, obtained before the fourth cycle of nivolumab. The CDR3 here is CASTARAAGELFF. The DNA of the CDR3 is TGTGCCAGCACGGCCAGGGCGGCCGGGGAGCTGTTTTTT.